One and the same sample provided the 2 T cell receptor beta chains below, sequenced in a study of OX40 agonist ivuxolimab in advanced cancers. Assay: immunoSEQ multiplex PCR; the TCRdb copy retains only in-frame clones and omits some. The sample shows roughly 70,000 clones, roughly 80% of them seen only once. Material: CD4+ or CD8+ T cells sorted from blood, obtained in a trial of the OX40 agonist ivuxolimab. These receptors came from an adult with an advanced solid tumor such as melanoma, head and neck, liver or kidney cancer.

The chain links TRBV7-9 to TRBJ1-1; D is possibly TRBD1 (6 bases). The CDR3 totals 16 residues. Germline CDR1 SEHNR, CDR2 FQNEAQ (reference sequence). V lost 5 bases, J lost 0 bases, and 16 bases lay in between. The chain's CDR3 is CASSLGGGGMNTEAFF. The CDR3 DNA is TGTGCCAGCAGCCTCGGCGGGGGGGGCATGAACACTGAAGCTTTCTTT. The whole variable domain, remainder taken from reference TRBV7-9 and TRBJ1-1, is DTGVSQNPRHKITKRGQNVTFRCDPISEHNRLYWYRQTLGQGPEFLTYFQNEAQLEKSRLLSDRFSAERPKGSFSTLEIQRTEQGDSAMYLCASSLGGGGMNTEAFFGQGTRLTVV.

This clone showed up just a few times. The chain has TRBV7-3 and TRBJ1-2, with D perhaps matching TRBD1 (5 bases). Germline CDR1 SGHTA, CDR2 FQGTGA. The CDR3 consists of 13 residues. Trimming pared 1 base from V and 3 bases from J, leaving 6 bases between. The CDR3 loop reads CASSLRGDYGYTF. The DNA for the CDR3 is TGTGCCAGCAGCTTAAGAGGGGACTATGGCTACACCTTC.